What follows are 3 T cell receptor beta chains derived from one specimen sequenced in a study of tumor-infiltrating lymphocytes in localized non-small cell lung cancer (dated by TCRdb to the early 2020s). The protocol used for the library was the immunoSEQ multiplex PCR assay. The immuneACCESS repertoire file appears here via TCRdb, limited to in-frame rearrangements. These files lack a portion of the clones; in checked studies, under half of the deficit traces to unresolved V genes, and the cause of the others is not known. The sample profile shows about 16,000 clones; approximately 70% of them were found once. The biggest ten clones account for 9.4% of the sample. Sample: lung tumor tissue. These receptors were collected from a human donor with non-small cell lung cancer.

This rearrangement joins TRBV15 to TRBJ1-2; D is perhaps TRBD1 (6 bases). V was shortened by 5 bases and J by 3 bases, with 10 bases between the two germline ends. The CDR3 runs 13 residues. From germline, CDR1 is LNHNV and CDR2 YYDKDF (reference sequence). The CDR3 protein is CATSPDRYYGYTF. The CDR3 region has the DNA TGTGCCACCAGCCCAGACAGGTACTATGGCTACACCTTC. The entire variable domain, with the rest obtained from reference TRBV15 and TRBJ1-2, is as follows: DAMVIQNPRYQVTQFGKPVTLSCSQTLNHNVMYWYQQKSSQAPKLLFHYYDKDFNNEADTPDNFQSRRPNTSFCFLDIRSPGLGDTAMYLCATSPDRYYGYTFGSGTRLTVV.

The chain has TRBV6-5 and TRBJ2-1; 7 bases align to TRBD2. Germline CDR1 is MNHEY and CDR2 is SVGAGI. The CDR3 covers 13 residues. V gave up 6 bases and J gave up 6 bases; unmatched junction bases: 5. CDR3 sequence reads: CASRPRLANEQFF. The CDR3 coding sequence is TGTGCCAGCAGACCTCGACTAGCCAATGAGCAGTTCTTC.

This rearrangement joins TRBV27 to TRBJ2-1; D remains ambiguous. V was shortened by 8 bases and J by 7 bases, with 15 bases between the two germline ends. Per the germline V gene, CDR1 is MNHEY and CDR2 is SMNVEV (reference sequence). The CDR3 has 13 residues. In DNA, the CDR3 is TGTGCCAGCCGATTAGACCCCAGGAATGAGCAGTTCTTC. It specifies CASRLDPRNEQFF.